The 19 T cell receptor beta chains presented below share a single source sample, sequenced in a study of T cells in Graves' hyperthyroidism and ophthalmopathy. Amplification of TCR beta CDR3 regions used RNA as the template. HTBI primers were used for first-round RT-PCR of the TCR CDR3. TCRdb reanalysed the multiplex PCR reads using MiXCR and keeps one entry per CDR3 protein. Here the sample spans around 610,000 distinct CDR3 sequences, under 15% being singletons. Sequencing input: blood. The receptors come from a woman in her forties with Graves' ophthalmopathy.

In DNA form, the CDR3 reads TGTGCCAGTAGATCGGGAGACCACTCTGGAAACACCATATATTTT. It is translated as CASRSGDHSGNTIYF. The gene calls are TRBV19 and TRBJ1-3; D is uncertain. Germline-derived CDR1 and CDR2 are LNHDA and SQIVND (reference sequence). Trimming stripped 6 bases from V and 0 bases from J, with 12 bases between. There are 15 residues in the CDR3. The full variable domain, in which reference TRBV19 and TRBJ1-3 provide the parts outside the CDR3, is DGGITQSPKYLFRKEGQNVTLSCEQNLNHDAMYWYRQDPGQGLRLIYYSQIVNDFQKGDIAEGYSVSREKKESFPLTVTSAQKNPTAFYLCASRSGDHSGNTIYFGEGSWLTVV.

Many counts were recorded for this clonotype. The CDR3 loop is CSAQTDRANYGYTF. The CDR3 nucleotides are TGCAGTGCCCAGACGGACAGGGCTAACTATGGCTACACCTTC. V usage is TRBV20-1 and J usage is TRBJ1-2, with 8 nucleotides matching TRBD1. The CDR3 loop spans 14 amino acids. The V gene end was trimmed by 6 bases and the J gene end by 0 bases; junction bases not matched to a gene: 6. The germline CDR1 and CDR2 sequences are DFQATT and SNEGSKA (reference sequence).

This clonotype was seen more than once but under ten times. The chain joins TRBV6-1 to TRBJ1-6; 10 bases align to TRBD1. Germline values: CDR1 MNHNS, CDR2 SASEGT. The CDR3 runs to 16 residues. V was clipped by 4 bases and J by 11 bases; unmatched bases: 11. The chain's CDR3 is CASSGPGQGFDAPLHF. Written as DNA, the CDR3 is TGTGCCAGCAGTGGACCGGGACAGGGGTTCGATGCACCCCTCCACTTT.

The sample holds a few counts of this clonotype. The genes are TRBV7-9 and TRBJ2-1; D unresolved. This CDR3 spans 14 amino acids. The V end lost 3 bases, the J end lost 10 bases, and 16 bases lay between the germline ends. Germline CDR1 and CDR2: SEHNR and FQNEAQ (reference sequence). DNA for the CDR3: TGTGCCAGCAGCTTGTCGGCAGCTCCAGACGAGCAGTTCTTC. As protein: CASSLSAAPDEQFF. Combining the CDR3 with reference TRBV7-9 and TRBJ2-1 gives the whole variable domain DTGVSQNPRHKITKRGQNVTFRCDPISEHNRLYWYRQTLGQGPEFLTYFQNEAQLEKSRLLSDRFSAERPKGSFSTLEIQRTEQGDSAMYLCASSLSAAPDEQFFGPGTRLTVL.

Points on this clonotype: The junction does not match germline at one end; this may be a read error. The chain joins TRBV7-7 to TRBJ1-1; maybe TRBD1 (6 bases). CDR1 is SSHAT, CDR2 FNYEAQ, per germline (reference sequence). This CDR3 spans 13 amino acids. The CDR3 region is CASSRTRQAEAFF. For the CDR3, the DNA is TGTGCTAGCAGCCGAACTAGACAGGCTGAAGCTTTCTTT.

In regard to this clonotype: A much larger clone is a single base away; this may be a read error. V gene TRBV6-2 or TRBV6-3 combines with J gene TRBJ1-1; the D is unclear. Germline CDR1 is MNHEY and CDR2 is SVGEGT. CDR3 length: 14 amino acids. V lost 5 bases to trimming and J lost 5 bases, with 15 bases between them. The CDR3 sequence is CASSPLWGRTEAFF. Here the CDR3 DNA reads TGTGCCAGCAGTCCGCTGTGGGGTCGTACTGAAGCTTTCTTT.

This clonotype was counted many times. J is TRBJ2-7 and V is TRBV7-2; unclear D gene. V dropped 1 base and J dropped 5 bases, with 15 bases sitting between them. This CDR3 spans 15 amino acids. CDR1 SGHTA and CDR2 FQGNSA come from the germline V gene. For the CDR3, the DNA is TGTGCCAGCAGCTTAGAGTCCCTCGTGGTGAACGAGCAGTACTTC. Its protein is CASSLESLVVNEQYF. Full variable domain (rest looked up from reference TRBV7-2 and TRBJ2-7): GAGVSQSPSNKVTEKGKDVELRCDPISGHTALYWYRQSLGQGLEFLIYFQGNSAPDKSGLPSDRFSAERTGGSVSTLTIQRTQQEDSAVYLCASSLESLVVNEQYFGPGTRLTVT.

This sequence joins TRBV3-1 and TRBJ1-2, with 7 nucleotides matching TRBD1. The CDR3 covers 12 residues. J gave up 8 bases and V 7 bases, and 7 bases lay outside the gene matches. Germline CDR1 and CDR2: LGHDT and YNNKEL (reference sequence). CDR3 sequence (DNA): TGTGCCAGCACCTTTGAAGGGGGCGGCTACACCTTC. Residues: CASTFEGGGYTF.

This clonotype was recorded many times. J is TRBJ2-7 and V is TRBV24-1, with 12 bases that match TRBD1. The germline gives CDR1 KGHDR, CDR2 SFDVKD. The CDR3 runs to 14 residues. V shed 6 bases and J 7 bases; nucleotides not matched to a gene: 6. The CDR3 nucleotides read TGTGCCACCAGTCCGGGACAGGGGGCTGGAGAGCAGTACTTC. Its protein product is CATSPGQGAGEQYF.

This clonotype was found many times. The CDR3, as DNA: TGTGCCAGCACCGTGGACAGTTCGGCCGGGGAGCTGTTTTTT. Its translation: CASTVDSSAGELFF. The rearrangement links TRBV6-1 to TRBJ2-2; tentative D call: TRBD1 (6 bases). The CDR3 covers 14 residues. Germline V gives CDR1 MNHNS, CDR2 SASEGT. V lost 7 bases to trimming and J lost 6 bases, with 15 bases between them.

This clonotype was counted at least ten times. The chain has TRBV6-1 and TRBJ2-7, with D tentatively TRBD1 (6 bases). The germline gives CDR1 MNHNS, CDR2 SASEGT. CDR3 length: 14 amino acids. Trimming left V 1 base short and J 4 bases short, with 11 bases between. CDR3 bases: TGTGCCAGCAGTGAAGAGACAGGAGCTTACGAGCAGTACTTC. This gives the protein CASSEETGAYEQYF.

This clonotype was seen repeatedly, ten times or more. The chain's CDR3 is CATEGQINQPQHF. For the CDR3, the DNA is TGTGCCACCGAGGGTCAAATCAATCAGCCCCAGCATTTT. J is TRBJ1-5 and V is TRBV19; D is uncertain. Germline-derived CDR1 and CDR2 are LNHDA and SQIVND (reference sequence). V shed 10 bases and J shed 3 bases, with 13 bases lying between them. The CDR3 is 13 residues long.

The chain recombines TRBV25-1 with TRBJ2-3; the D gene is possibly TRBD1 (5 bases). The CDR3 spans 16 residues. Germline V gives CDR1 MGHDK, CDR2 SYGVNS. Deletions cut 4 bases from V and 0 bases from J, with 14 bases between. CDR3 region: CASSVLQASSTDTQYF. The CDR3 DNA follows: TGTGCCAGCAGTGTTCTACAGGCGAGTAGCACAGATACGCAGTATTTT.

Only a few counts were recorded for this clonotype. The chain has TRBV5-1 and TRBJ2-5; 7 bases line up with TRBD2. The CDR3 sequence is 13 residues long. Per germline, CDR1 SGHRS and CDR2 YFSETQ. The V segment lost 7 bases and the J segment 2 bases; nucleotides outside the gene matches: 5. CDR3 DNA: TGCGCCAGCCGGGACTACTTGCAAGAGACCCAGTACTTC. This gives the protein CASRDYLQETQYF.

The chain recombines TRBV12-3 or TRBV12-4 with TRBJ2-5; 7 positions agree with TRBD2. The CDR3 is 16 residues long. J was trimmed by 7 bases and V by 1 base; bases with no gene match: 12. CDR3 coding DNA: TGTGCCAGCAGTTTAGTGCGGGAGTTTTCGGGCGGGACCCAGTACTTC. The encoded protein is CASSLVREFSGGTQYF.

The sample holds many counts of this clonotype. The chain carries TRBV5-5 and TRBJ2-7; 8 bases match TRBD1. The CDR3 sequence is 15 residues long. Trimming removed 2 bases from V and 5 bases from J; junction bases left unmatched: 9. Germline V gene sequence: CDR1 SGHKS, CDR2 YYEKEE (reference sequence). The CDR3: CASSFSTGEPNEQYF. CDR3 coding DNA: TGTGCCAGCAGCTTCTCGACAGGGGAACCCAACGAGCAGTACTTC.

The sample holds many counts of this clonotype. This chain uses TRBV6-7 with TRBJ1-5; D may be TRBD1 (5 bases). TRBV6-7 is marked as an open reading frame, function uncertain. V was clipped by 11 bases and J by 1 base, with 27 bases between them. This CDR3 is built from 18 residues. CDR3 DNA sequence: TGTGCCTCTACTAAATACCCTCCGGGACTCAAAAGCAATCAGCCCCAGCATTTT. Its translation: CASTKYPPGLKSNQPQHF.

This chain links TRBV12-3 or TRBV12-4 with TRBJ2-7; D may be TRBD2 (5 bases). CDR3 length: 14 residues. Trimming cost V 3 bases and J 2 bases, with 11 bases left between them. The CDR3: CASSFEGDTYEQYF. In DNA form, the CDR3 reads TGTGCCAGCAGTTTCGAGGGAGACACCTACGAGCAGTACTTC.

The chain couples TRBV6-1 to TRBJ2-7; TRBD1 might be the D (7 bases). With 5 bases removed from V and 11 bases from J, the gap between germline ends came to 19 bases. Germline V gene lookup returns CDR1 MNHNS and CDR2 SASEGT. The CDR3 loop spans 13 amino acids. DNA of the CDR3: TGTGCCAGCAGTCCTTCCCGCCAGGGGGAGGAGTACTTC. It codes for CASSPSRQGEEYF.